This T cell receptor (beta chain) was recovered during a study of cytomegalovirus exposure and HLA in healthy donors. CDR1 MNHNY and CDR2 SVGAGI come from the germline V gene (reference sequence). CDR3 size: 13 residues. V was shortened by 0 bases and J by 8 bases, with 7 bases between the two germline ends. PCR involved 60 Vbeta and 13 Jbeta primers. Clones were sequenced by immunoSEQ multiplex PCR, and TCRdb holds only the in-frame ones, with some missing. The sample records over 100,000 clones, roughly three fifths being singletons. Study-wide results and limits: The classifier, whose performance was assessed in both the original and validation cohorts, reportedly diagnosed cytomegalovirus status with high specificity and sensitivity.

About this clone itself: Its antigen is still unknown.

The chain links TRBV6-6 to TRBJ1-4; D unclear. The sequencing input was PBMCs. This receptor was identified in a man aged 40-50 years in good health and CMV-seropositive. The CDR3 nucleotides are TGTGCCAGCAGTTACTCGTCGCTAGAAAAACTGTTTTTT. Protein sequence: CASSYSSLEKLFF.